The clone carrying this T cell receptor (beta chain) appeared a few times. No antigen is known for it. The data stem from a study of shared clonotypes between healthy human individuals. Study context: The composition of the donors was a couple of women and a few men aged 18 to 49. General study results and limits: Genetic and exposure-history diversity was limited by the few donors.

It was roughly 330 ng DNA, around 30,000 T cell genomes, that went into each replicate PCR of unsorted PBMC. Produced via immunoSEQ multiplex PCR; TCRdb's table is partial and in-frame only. The profile shows about half a million clones, approximately 78% of them singletons. The germline V gene has CDR1 SNHLY and CDR2 FYNNEI. Trimming took 5 bases from V and 5 from J; bases not matched to a gene: 6. CDR3 length: 15 amino acids. The donors, healthy adults who were HIV-negative, had experienced no recent acute infections or vaccinations. The TCR comes from a woman between 40 and 50 years old in good health. Some clones in this sample may be carry-over from other donors' samples. The sequencing input was PBMCs. The rearrangement joins TRBV2 to TRBJ2-3; TRBD1 matches 11 bases. The CDR3, as DNA: TGTGCCAGCAGTCAGGGGACAGGGGGGGAAGATACGCAGTATTTT. Translating gives CASSQGTGGEDTQYF.